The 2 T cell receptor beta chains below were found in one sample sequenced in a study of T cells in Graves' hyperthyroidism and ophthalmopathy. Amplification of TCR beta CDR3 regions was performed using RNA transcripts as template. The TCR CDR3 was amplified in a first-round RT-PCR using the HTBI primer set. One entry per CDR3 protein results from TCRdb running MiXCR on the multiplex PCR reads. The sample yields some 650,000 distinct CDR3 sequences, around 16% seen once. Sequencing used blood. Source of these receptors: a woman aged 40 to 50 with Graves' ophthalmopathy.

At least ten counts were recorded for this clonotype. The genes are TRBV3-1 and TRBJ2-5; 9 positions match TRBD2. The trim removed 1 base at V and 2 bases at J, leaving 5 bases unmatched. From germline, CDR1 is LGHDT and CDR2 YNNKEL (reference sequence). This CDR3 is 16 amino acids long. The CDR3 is CASSQGVAGEQETQYF. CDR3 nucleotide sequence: TGTGCCAGCAGCCAAGGGGTAGCGGGAGAGCAAGAGACCCAGTACTTC.

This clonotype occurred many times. In DNA, the CDR3 is TGTGCCTGGAGGACTGATACGAACACTGAAGCTTTCTTT. This gives the protein CAWRTDTNTEAFF. This sequence joins TRBV30 and TRBJ1-1; D is unresolved. V lost 3 bases and J 1 base, leaving 9 bases between the germline ends. The germline V gene has CDR1 GTSNPN and CDR2 SVGIG (reference sequence). The CDR3 loop spans 13 amino acids. Variable domain in full (rest from reference TRBV30 and TRBJ1-1): SQTIHQWPATLVQPVGSPLSLECTVEGTSNPNLYWYRQAAGRGLQLLFYSVGIGQISSEVPQNLSASRPQDRQFILSSKKLLLSDSGFYLCAWRTDTNTEAFFGQGTRLTVV.